The present T cell receptor beta chain was sequenced within a study of lymphopenia after photon versus proton radiotherapy. Germline V gene data show CDR1 as SGHTA and CDR2 as FQGNSA. The CDR3 consists of 15 residues. With 3 bases clipped from V and 8 bases from J, the junction kept 6 bases outside the gene matches. Notes on this clone: Its antigen remains unidentified.

Study-level results: Post-nadir diversity loss with photons came from oligoclonal expansion, particularly CD8+ Temra cells. Relative stability marked proton patients; photon patients lost diversity and naive cells. Post-nadir TCR diversity decline inversely tracked overall survival among those who died.

Method: immunoSEQ multiplex PCR; TCRdb's copy keeps in-frame clones and lacks some. The sample has 35,000 to 45,000 clones, approximately 83% seen once. The V call is TRBV7-2, the J call TRBJ1-4, with 10 bases lining up with TRBD1. The starting material was peripheral blood, obtained from a patient treated with proton-based radiotherapy. The sequence was obtained from a woman in her 70s with pancreatic cancer. The CDR3 loop is CASSFGRTGGEKLFF. DNA of the CDR3: TGTGCCAGCAGCTTCGGGCGGACAGGGGGGGAAAAACTGTTTTTT.